Listed here are 27 T cell receptor beta chains from one sample, sequenced in a study of T cell responses to AZD1222 COVID-19 vaccine. The table came from immunoSEQ multiplex PCR; TCRdb's copy has only in-frame clones and leaves some out. The sample gives 110,000 or so clones, roughly 87% of which show up once; about 5.2% is in the top ten. The sample consisted of peripheral blood, taken on day 0 of AZD1222 vaccination. The receptor source for this set is an adult in good health.

The rearrangement joins TRBV2 to TRBJ1-2; 8 positions agree with TRBD1. The junction had 11 bases not matched to a gene; V was cut back by 6 bases and J by 5 bases. Germline-derived CDR1 and CDR2 are SNHLY and FYNNEI. This CDR3 is built from 15 residues. For the CDR3, the DNA is TGTGCCAGCAGACATCCACAGGGGGGGAAATATGGCTACACCTTC. This codes for CASRHPQGGKYGYTF.

A few counts support this clone. The genes are TRBV16 and TRBJ1-1, with a possible D match to TRBD1 (5 bases). Germline V lookup: CDR1 KGHSY, CDR2 FQNENV. The germline V and J ends were trimmed by 8 bases and 10 bases, with 17 bases remaining between them. CDR3 length equals 12 residues. CDR3 loop: CASFTRRGGAFF. CDR3 nucleotide sequence: TGTGCCAGCTTCACCCGGAGGGGAGGAGCTTTCTTT.

CDR3 residues: CASSAGQADTEAFF. The DNA of the CDR3 is TGTGCCAGCTCAGCAGGACAGGCGGACACTGAAGCTTTCTTT. This chain joins TRBV18 and TRBJ1-1, with 7 positions matching TRBD1. The CDR3 is made up of 14 amino acids. Germline CDR1 KGHSH, CDR2 LQKENI. Trimming took 5 bases from V and 3 from J; bases not matched to a gene: 6.

This rearrangement joins TRBV3-1 (or the pseudogene TRBV3-2) to TRBJ2-1; TRBD2 matches at 9 bases. CDR3 length: 14 amino acids. Germline values: CDR1 LGHDT, CDR2 YNNKEL (reference sequence). Trimming cost V 4 bases and J 6 bases; bases outside gene matches: 4. CDR3: CASSLTGLANEQFF. CDR3 nucleotides: TGTGCCAGCAGCCTGACGGGACTAGCCAATGAGCAGTTCTTC.

The chain recombines TRBV4-1 with TRBJ2-3, with 9 positions matching TRBD2. With 0 bases clipped from V and 6 bases from J, the junction kept 7 bases outside the gene matches. The CDR3 runs to 16 residues. The germline V gene has CDR1 MGHRA and CDR2 YSYEKL. The CDR3 DNA reads as TGCGCCAGCAGCCAAGAGCGGGGGGGCGGATCCGATACGCAGTATTTT. This encodes CASSQERGGGSDTQYF.

V gene TRBV19 combines with J gene TRBJ1-1; a weak D match, TRBD1 (5 bases). The V gene lost 7 bases and the J gene lost 6 bases, with 15 bases spanning the gap. CDR1 and CDR2 (germline): LNHDA, SQIVND (reference sequence). There are 13 residues in the CDR3. CDR3 amino acids: CASNWRGLPEAFF. CDR3 nucleotide sequence: TGTGCCAGTAATTGGAGGGGATTACCTGAAGCTTTCTTT.

The chain links TRBV10-3 to TRBJ1-3; D unclear. CDR3 length: 19 amino acids. V shed 5 bases and J shed 0 bases, with 23 bases lying between them. Germline CDR1 reads ENHRY; CDR2 reads SYGVKD. The DNA for the CDR3 is TGTGCCATCAGTAACACCCTAGAGGAGGCAGCGGACTCTGGAAACACCATATATTTT. It yields the protein CAISNTLEEAADSGNTIYF.

The chain combines TRBV3-1 (or the pseudogene TRBV3-2) with TRBJ1-1; no definite D call. The CDR3 is made up of 15 amino acids. Per germline, CDR1 LGHDT and CDR2 YNNKEL (reference sequence). V shed 5 bases and J shed 1 base, with 14 bases lying between them. CDR3 region: CASSANRGWNTEAFF. Here the CDR3 DNA reads TGTGCCAGCAGCGCCAACCGGGGTTGGAACACTGAAGCTTTCTTT.

The J gene is TRBJ1-2, the V gene TRBV27, with D uncertain. Germline V lookup: CDR1 MNHEY, CDR2 SMNVEV (reference sequence). Trimming took off 3 bases at V and 3 bases at J, with 8 bases between the two ends. The length of the CDR3 is 13 residues. CDR3 loop: CASSFSLHYGYTF. The CDR3 DNA reads as TGTGCCAGCAGTTTCTCTCTTCACTATGGCTACACCTTC.

The chain uses TRBV28 and TRBJ1-1; D might be TRBD1 (5 bases). The CDR3 sequence is 16 residues long. The V gene's germline CDR1 is MDHEN and CDR2 SYDVKM. Trimming removed 7 bases at V and 4 bases at J, with 22 bases between. The CDR3 loop reads CASTIPSIGVSTEAFF. CDR3 nucleotide sequence: TGTGCCAGCACCATTCCTTCAATAGGGGTGAGCACTGAAGCTTTCTTT.

The chain links TRBV11-2 to TRBJ2-7, with a weak D call TRBD1 (5 bases). The germline V and J ends were trimmed by 4 bases and 2 bases, with 27 bases remaining between them. The length of the CDR3 is 19 residues. CDR1 is SGHAT and CDR2 is FQNNGV in the germline V gene. The CDR3 here is CASSYKVPPPATAPYEQYF. CDR3 nucleotides: TGTGCCAGCAGCTATAAGGTCCCCCCCCCGGCGACAGCCCCCTACGAGCAGTACTTC.

The V gene is TRBV12-5, the J gene TRBJ1-1; tentative D call: TRBD1 (6 bases). V lost 5 bases and J lost 4, with 8 bases in between. The CDR3 covers 12 residues. Germline assignment: CDR1 LGHNT and CDR2 FRNRAP. The CDR3 DNA sequence: TGTGCTAGTGGTGGAGGGGGCACTGAAGCTTTCTTT. Its translation: CASGGGGTEAFF.

The chain carries TRBV27 and TRBJ2-7; TRBD1 matches 9 bases. The CDR3 sequence is 18 residues long. Trimming took 5 bases from V and 2 from J; bases not matched to a gene: 16. CDR1 and CDR2 from the germline V gene are MNHEY and SMNVEV (reference sequence). The CDR3 DNA follows: TGTGCCAGCAGTATTTTTCGGGACAGGGAGCTTCCTCCCTACGAGCAGTACTTC. It specifies CASSIFRDRELPPYEQYF.

This clone was seen only once. The chain uses TRBV27 and TRBJ1-1, with D maybe TRBD1 (5 bases). The CDR3 consists of 14 residues. Between the trimmed V and J ends, which lost 11 bases and 1 base, there was a span of 17 bases. CDR1 and CDR2 from the germline V gene are MNHEY and SMNVEV (reference sequence). CDR3 DNA sequence: TGTGCCTGTTGGGGGGTATCGGGGAACACTGAAGCTTTCTTT. It codes for CACWGVSGNTEAFF.

The CDR3 loop reads CASSPGLAALGELFF. The CDR3 bases are TGTGCCAGCAGTCCGGGACTAGCGGCCCTCGGGGAGCTGTTTTTT. This sequence joins TRBV6-5 and TRBJ2-2, with 11 bases aligning to TRBD2. The V and J ends lost 5 bases and 7 bases, in that order; junction bases with no gene match: 6. The CDR3 covers 15 residues. Germline CDR1 is MNHEY and CDR2 is SVGAGI.

The chain is built from TRBV28 and TRBJ1-2, with D maybe TRBD1 (5 bases). The V gene's germline CDR1 is MDHEN and CDR2 SYDVKM. This CDR3 has 14 residues. V was trimmed by 3 bases and J by 2 bases, leaving 10 bases between them. The DNA of the CDR3 is TGTGCCAGCAGTTTTTACGGGGCGAACTATGGCTACACCTTC. Its translation: CASSFYGANYGYTF.

The chain couples TRBV24-1 to TRBJ2-5; 9 bases are a match to TRBD1. The germline V gene has CDR1 KGHDR and CDR2 SFDVKD. J lost 3 bases, V lost 9 bases, and 10 bases had no gene match. This CDR3 is 15 amino acids long. The CDR3: CATGGQGSNEETQYF. The CDR3 nucleotides are TGTGCCACCGGAGGACAGGGGAGTAACGAAGAGACCCAGTACTTC.

This chain joins TRBV5-1 and TRBJ2-1, with TRBD1 as a possible D gene (5 bases). Germline-derived CDR1 and CDR2 are SGHRS and YFSETQ. The CDR3 runs to 14 residues. Trimming stripped 4 bases from V and 8 bases from J, with 16 bases between. The CDR3 loop reads CASSVQGGVDEQFF. DNA for the CDR3: TGCGCCAGCAGCGTCCAGGGTGGGGTGGATGAGCAGTTCTTC.

The rearrangement uses TRBV7-9 and TRBJ2-3; perhaps TRBD1 as D (6 bases). Germline-derived CDR1 and CDR2 are SEHNR and FQNEAQ (reference sequence). Trimming left V 5 bases short and J 5 bases short, with 17 bases between. The CDR3 contains 15 residues. The CDR3 is CASSPTGTPQDTQYF. CDR3 in DNA: TGTGCCAGCAGCCCGACCGGGACACCACAAGATACGCAGTATTTT.

This clone occurred many times. The chain joins TRBV9 to TRBJ2-5, with TRBD1 identical over 7 bases. The CDR3 runs 14 residues. V was pared by 4 bases and J by 6 bases, with 9 bases of the junction left unmatched. The germline V gene encodes CDR1 SGDLS and CDR2 YYNGEE. The CDR3 sequence: CASSPAYRGQTQYF. The CDR3 region has the DNA TGTGCCAGCAGCCCCGCTTACAGGGGACAGACCCAGTACTTC.

The chain employs TRBV5-4 and TRBJ2-7; D is unresolved. The germline CDR1 and CDR2 sequences are SGHNT and YYREEE (reference sequence). The CDR3 is 16 residues long. Trimming removed 2 bases from V and 0 bases from J, with 15 bases in between. The CDR3 is CASSFPGQRSSYEQYF. DNA for the CDR3: TGTGCCAGCAGCTTTCCCGGTCAGAGGAGCTCCTACGAGCAGTACTTC.

V gene TRBV7-2 combines with J gene TRBJ2-5; TRBD1 agrees at 7 bases. This CDR3 is built from 16 residues. Unmatched junction bases numbered 11, after V lost 5 bases and J lost 2 bases. Per the germline V gene, CDR1 is SGHTA and CDR2 is FQGNSA. CDR3 sequence reads: CASSLYYRGPQETQYF. For the CDR3, the DNA is TGTGCCAGCAGCCTATACTACAGGGGCCCACAAGAGACCCAGTACTTC.

This sequence joins TRBV4-3 and TRBJ2-5, with D maybe TRBD2 (6 bases). V was trimmed by 1 base and J by 5 bases, leaving 8 bases between them. The CDR3 length is 13 residues. Looked up from germline, CDR1 is LGHNA and CDR2 is YSLEER. CDR3: CASSQGGVETQYF. CDR3 bases: TGCGCCAGCAGCCAAGGGGGGGTGGAGACCCAGTACTTC.

The rearrangement links TRBV5-1 to TRBJ2-1, with D unclear. The CDR3 is 14 residues long. Trimming stripped 4 bases from V and 10 bases from J, with 18 bases between. CDR1 is SGHRS and CDR2 is YFSETQ in the germline V gene. The CDR3 sequence: CASSEADVRTEQFF. The CDR3 DNA reads as TGCGCCAGCAGCGAGGCCGATGTTAGGACGGAGCAGTTCTTC. Supplemented by reference TRBV5-1 and TRBJ2-1, the full variable domain reads KAGVTQTPRYLIKTRGQQVTLSCSPISGHRSVSWYQQTPGQGLQFLFEYFSETQRNKGNFPGRFSGRQFSNSRSEMNVSTLELGDSALYLCASSEADVRTEQFFGPGTRLTVL.

The chain joins TRBV3-1 (or the pseudogene TRBV3-2) to TRBJ1-2; D uncertain. V was shortened by 1 base and J by 1 base, with 7 bases between the two germline ends. Per germline, CDR1 LGHDT and CDR2 YNNKEL (reference sequence). The CDR3 covers 14 residues. The CDR3 DNA reads as TGTGCCAGCAGCCAAGGGCAGCTTAACTATGGCTACACCTTC. Amino acid sequence: CASSQGQLNYGYTF.

The chain carries TRBV19 and TRBJ1-1; the D is unclear. Germline assignment: CDR1 LNHDA and CDR2 SQIVND (reference sequence). This CDR3 region has 13 residues. V was shortened by 0 bases and J by 4 bases, with 6 bases between the two germline ends. The CDR3 loop reads CASSIDISTEAFF. Written as DNA, the CDR3 is TGTGCCAGTAGTATAGATATCAGCACTGAAGCTTTCTTT.

The J gene is TRBJ1-2, the V gene TRBV27; 8 nucleotides agree with TRBD1. V was clipped by 6 bases and J by 3 bases; unmatched bases: 3. This CDR3 is built from 13 residues. Per the germline V gene, CDR1 is MNHEY and CDR2 is SMNVEV (reference sequence). The CDR3: CASRMTGDYGYTF. The CDR3 DNA sequence: TGTGCCAGCAGAATGACAGGGGACTATGGCTACACCTTC.